The clone carrying this TCR beta chain was counted only a few times. Its matching antigen is unknown. The data belong to a study of CD8 T cells in Susac syndrome. RNA, at roughly 0.5 to 1 ug, was reverse transcribed with random hexamers. Each CDR3 protein is one row after TCRdb ran MiXCR on the immunoSEQ multiplex PCR reads. Among about 130,000 distinct CDR3 sequences, around 94% were seen once, and the ten largest hold around 0.2%. General study points: There were some 16 Susac-specific public clones in total CD8+ repertoires and five in CD8+ TEMRA repertoires.

The sequence was collected from a human donor with Susac syndrome. Sequencing was performed on CD8+ T cells from PBMCs.

The DNA for the CDR3 is TGTGCCAGCAGCCAAGAGACAAACACCGGGGAGCTGTTTTTT. As protein: CASSQETNTGELFF. V is TRBV3-1 and J is TRBJ2-2; D remains ambiguous. The CDR3 has 14 residues. Germline lookup yields CDR1 LGHDT and CDR2 YNNKEL (reference sequence). V lost 0 bases to trimming and J lost 2 bases, with 4 bases between them.